These 5 T cell receptor beta chains were all obtained from the same sample, sequenced in a study of blood T cell repertoires in COVID-19. Some clones are missing from TCRdb's copy, which holds only in-frame ones; the method was immunoSEQ multiplex PCR. The sample lists about 68,000 clones; 86% were seen once. The sequenced sample consisted of peripheral blood. Receptor source: a man aged 25-40 years with acute or convalescent COVID-19.

This clone is judged medium-sized. The V gene is TRBV3-1 (or the pseudogene TRBV3-2), the J gene TRBJ1-1, with D tentatively TRBD1 (5 bases). Trimming removed 0 bases at V and 0 bases at J, with 8 bases between. The CDR3 is made up of 15 amino acids. CDR1 and CDR2 from the germline V gene are LGHDT and YNNKEL (reference sequence). The CDR3 loop is CASSQEGALNTEAFF. Here the CDR3 DNA reads TGTGCCAGCAGCCAAGAAGGGGCGCTGAACACTGAAGCTTTCTTT.

This clone has just a few counts. The rearrangement uses TRBV5-4 and TRBJ2-7; no reliable D call. The CDR3 extends over 13 amino acids. V lost 2 bases to trimming and J lost 1 base, with 7 bases between them. Germline CDR1 SGHNT, CDR2 YYREEE (reference sequence). The CDR3 sequence: CASSFHSSYEQYF. DNA for the CDR3: TGTGCCAGCAGCTTTCACTCTTCCTACGAGCAGTACTTC.

The chain links TRBV19 to TRBJ1-1; 7 bases align to TRBD1. Germline CDR1 reads LNHDA; CDR2 reads SQIVND (reference sequence). V lost 3 bases, J lost 1 base, and 8 bases stayed unmatched. This CDR3 comprises 16 residues. DNA of the CDR3: TGTGCCAGTAGTATTTTTCCAGGGGGTAGGAACACTGAAGCTTTCTTT. This encodes CASSIFPGGRNTEAFF.

The chain couples TRBV3-1 (or the pseudogene TRBV3-2) to TRBJ2-5, with 16 nucleotides matching TRBD2. V was clipped by 6 bases and J by 9 bases; unmatched bases: 4. CDR1 is LGHDT and CDR2 is YNNKEL in the germline V gene (reference sequence). The CDR3 totals 14 residues. The CDR3 protein is CASSQGTSGRAQYF. As DNA, the CDR3 is TGTGCCAGCAGTCAGGGGACTAGCGGGAGGGCCCAGTACTTC.

The chain couples TRBV7-3 to TRBJ2-1, with 10 bases lining up with TRBD2. Germline CDR1 and CDR2: SGHTA and FQGTGA. This CDR3 is 18 amino acids long. With V trimmed by 5 bases and J by 5 bases, 15 bases remained unmatched. The CDR3 DNA reads TGTGCCAGCAGCCCAGGGGCGGCTAGCGGGAGAAACCACAATGAGCAGTTCTTC. Residues: CASSPGAASGRNHNEQFF.